This T cell receptor (beta chain) emerged from a study of blood T cell repertoires in COVID-19. Study overall: Acute and convalescent COVID-19 samples came from the United States, Italy and Spain. PBMCs, B-cell-depleted T cells, or T cells were the source of the cDNA or gDNA that made up the material.

Per the original data handling: Nucleated cell number was recorded as an estimate derived from reference gene primer amplification. The data were produced by immunoSEQ multiplex PCR, yet TCRdb's version contains in-frame clones alone and is incomplete. The V and J calls and clone size come from that table; D and trimming were worked out from the DNA. The sample lists roughly 200,000 clones, about 83% occurring once. Germline V lookup: CDR1 SGHNT, CDR2 YENEEA. J lost 0 bases, V lost 5 bases, and 11 bases had no gene match. The CDR3 extends over 18 amino acids. The sample comprised peripheral blood. The source is a man aged 35 to 55 with active or convalescent COVID-19. This chain links TRBV11-3 with TRBJ2-3, with 10 bases identical to TRBD2. The CDR3 loop reads CASSPGLADLSSTDTQYF. The CDR3 DNA follows: TGTGCCAGCAGCCCCGGACTAGCGGATCTCTCTAGCACAGATACGCAGTATTTT.